These T cell receptor beta chains were read from a single sample in a study of blood T cells in healthy people across ages. Via MiXCR, TCRdb re-called the 5' RACE reads, giving one row per CDR3 protein. The top ten clones hold about 21% of a sample with 650,000 to 800,000 distinct CDR3 sequences, about 42% of them seen once. Material for sequencing was blood. These receptors were obtained from a man between 60 and 75 years old in good health. The CDR3 runs from the conserved cysteine through the conserved F or W. The order of the fields is V gene, clone size, J gene, D gene, CDR3 DNA, CDR3 protein. A D gene is named only where the DNA matches it firmly. Expanded clones are given a class, and other clones once, few, many or no size at all.

TRBV10-3	few	TRBJ1-1	NA	TGTGCCATCAGAATTACAGGTACTAACACTGAAGCTTTCTTT	CAIRITGTNTEAFF
TRBV6-5	NA	TRBJ2-1	NA	TGTGCCAGCAGTGACGGACCACCTGGGAGATCGCAGTTCTTC	CASSDGPPGRSQFF
TRBV20-1	few	TRBJ2-1	NA	TGCAGTGCTACGCCCTGGGGGGCCGCGTCCTACAATGAGCAGTTCTTC	CSATPWGAASYNEQFF
TRBV14	NA	TRBJ1-6	NA	TGTGCCAGCAGATCGGAGGATCTCCATTCACCCCTCCACTTT	CASRSEDLHSPLHF
TRBV20-1	NA	TRBJ1-1	NA	TGCAGTGCTTCACCTAGACAGCACACTGAAGCTTTCTTT	CSASPRQHTEAFF
TRBV7-2	NA	TRBJ2-1	NA	TGTGCCAGCAGCTTAGCCACCGCCAGGACAGTTTACAATGAGCAGTTCTTC	CASSLATARTVYNEQFF
TRBV4-3	few	TRBJ2-1	NA	TGCGCCAGCAGCCAAGAAGGCGGAGGGGGGGCCTTCAATGAGCAGTTCTTC	CASSQEGGGGAFNEQFF
TRBV12-3/TRBV12-4	NA	TRBJ2-7	NA	TGTGCCAGCACCCTTCGGGATCTTCTCTACGAGCAGTACTTC	CASTLRDLLYEQYF
TRBV4-3	few	TRBJ1-6	NA	TGCGCCAGCAGCCAAGATGGGGGGCAGTCATCACCCCTCCACTTT	CASSQDGGQSSPLHF
TRBV11-2	few	TRBJ2-3	TRBD2	TGTGCCAGCAGCGGCGGCGGGGGAGATACGCAGTATTTT	CASSGGGGDTQYF
TRBV7-2	NA	TRBJ1-1	NA	TGTGCCAGCAGCTTAGCGCCGGGGGAAAACACTGAAGCTTTCTTT	CASSLAPGENTEAFF
TRBV20-1	once	TRBJ2-5	NA	TGCAGTGCTAGAGCGGGGAATGGAGAGACCCAGTACTTC	CSARAGNGETQYF
TRBV5-1	few	TRBJ2-3	NA	TGCGCCAGCAGCTTGGTTCCCACAGATACGCAGTATTTT	CASSLVPTDTQYF
TRBV5-5	once	TRBJ2-1	NA	TGTGCCAGCAGCCGGGGGCTGGCTAGCGGTGGGAATGAGCAGTTCTTC	CASSRGLASGGNEQFF
TRBV11-2	few	TRBJ2-1	NA	TGTGCCAGCAGCTTAGTTAGGGCAGGGCCGTCGGTTGAGCAGTTCTTC	CASSLVRAGPSVEQFF
TRBV6-5	NA	TRBJ1-1	NA	TGTGCCAGCAGTTACGGGGGTCTTAAAATGAGTGAAGCTTTCTTT	CASSYGGLKMSEAFF
TRBV6-2/TRBV6-3	NA	TRBJ2-1	TRBD2	TGTGCCAGCACCGACCCGGGACTAGCGGGCGAAGAGCAGTTCTTC	CASTDPGLAGEEQFF
TRBV15	NA	TRBJ2-1	NA	TGTGCCACCAGCAGAGATAAGGGGGGCGCATATGAGCAGTTCTTC	CATSRDKGGAYEQFF
TRBV3-1	NA	TRBJ1-2	NA	TGTGCCAGCAGCCGCGGGACCGTACGTTATGGCTACACCTTC	CASSRGTVRYGYTF
TRBV20-1	NA	TRBJ1-1	NA	TGCAGTGCTAGAGACCGTAGGGGGAACACTGAAGCTTTCTTT	CSARDRRGNTEAFF
TRBV27	once	TRBJ2-5	TRBD2	TGTGCCAGCAGTGTAGTGGGGGACTACAATGAGCAGTACTTC	CASSVVGDYNEQYF
TRBV20-1	NA	TRBJ2-4	NA	TGCAGTGCTAGAGACCGGGGCATTCAGTACTTC	CSARDRGIQYF
TRBV11-3	once	TRBJ1-2	NA	TGTGCCAGCAGCCTGAACGGGCATGGCTACACCTTC	CASSLNGHGYTF
TRBV18	NA	TRBJ1-6	NA	TGTGCCAGCTCACCCCAGGGGAGTTATAATTCACCCCTCCACTTT	CASSPQGSYNSPLHF
TRBV20-1	NA	TRBJ2-1	TRBD2	TGCAGTGCTAGGCGGGGGGGGCCGTCGATCTACAATGAGCAGTTCTTC	CSARRGGPSIYNEQFF
TRBV10-3	few	TRBJ2-1	NA	TGTGCCATCAGGACAGGTTGGAGCTATGAGCAGTTCTTC	CAIRTGWSYEQFF
TRBV27	NA	TRBJ1-6	NA	TGTGCCAGCAATTTTGCCAGGAATTCACCCCTCCACTTT	CASNFARNSPLHF
TRBV10-3	NA	TRBJ1-5	NA	TGTGCCATCAGTGATTCCCCGGGGGGTTATAGCAATCAGCCCCAGCATTTT	CAISDSPGGYSNQPQHF
TRBV6-6	few	TRBJ1-2	TRBD1	TGTGCCAGCAGCGGGACAGCCTCAAACTATGGCTACACCTTC	CASSGTASNYGYTF
TRBV30	NA	TRBJ2-7	TRBD1	TGTGCCTGGAGTGCTAAGACAGGGTTTCACCCCGACGAGCAGTACTTC	CAWSAKTGFHPDEQYF
TRBV7-9	NA	TRBJ2-2	NA	TGTGCCAGCAGCCTAAATTCCCGTATGACTGAGCTGTTTTTT	CASSLNSRMTELFF
TRBV11-3	NA	TRBJ2-5	NA	TGTGCCAGCAGCCGAGGACTGGTCCAAGAGACCCAGTACTTC	CASSRGLVQETQYF
TRBV7-9	NA	TRBJ1-4	NA	TGTGCCAGCAGCTTAGGGGCAACAGGTGAAAAACTGTTTTTT	CASSLGATGEKLFF
TRBV4-2	NA	TRBJ2-5	TRBD2	TGTGCCAGCAGCCAAGATTCCGCGGGAGGGCCGGGGACCCAGTACTTC	CASSQDSAGGPGTQYF
TRBV24-1	NA	TRBJ1-2	TRBD1	TGTGCCACCAGTGATCGGGACAGCCTCTATGGCTACACCTTC	CATSDRDSLYGYTF
TRBV6-2/TRBV6-3	NA	TRBJ2-5	NA	TGTGCCAGCGCTACCCCGCTTGAGGAGACCCAGTACTTC	CASATPLEETQYF
TRBV7-2	NA	TRBJ2-1	NA	TGTGCCAGCAGCGTTGGGGGGGGGCTCAATGAGCAGTTCTTC	CASSVGGGLNEQFF
TRBV7-9	NA	TRBJ1-2	NA	TGTGCCAGCACAGCAGTAGACAGTCTCTATGGCTACACCTTC	CASTAVDSLYGYTF
TRBV6-2/TRBV6-3	many	TRBJ2-7	NA	TGTGCCAGCAGTGACAGATACGAGCAGTACTTC	CASSDRYEQYF
TRBV9	once	TRBJ2-6	NA	TGTGCCAGCAGCGTAGGGGTTCGTGGGGCCAACGTCCTGACTTTC	CASSVGVRGANVLTF
TRBV7-2	NA	TRBJ2-7	NA	TGTGCCAGCAGCTCGGGCGGGGACGCCTACGAGCAGTACTTC	CASSSGGDAYEQYF
TRBV6-2/TRBV6-3	few	TRBJ2-1	TRBD1	TGTGCCAGCAGCTTTGACAGGGGTTCGGAGTTCTTC	CASSFDRGSEFF
TRBV7-9	NA	TRBJ2-3	NA	TGTGCCAGCAGCTTACAGTCAGATACGCAGTATTTT	CASSLQSDTQYF
TRBV12-3/TRBV12-4	NA	TRBJ2-7	TRBD1	TGTGCCAGCAGGTGGGCAGGGGGAAATGACGAGCAGTACTTC	CASRWAGGNDEQYF
TRBV5-1	NA	TRBJ2-5	TRBD2	TGCGCCAGCAGCTTGACTGGGGAGGGGACCCAGTACTTC	CASSLTGEGTQYF
TRBV6-1	NA	TRBJ1-5	NA	TGTGCCAGCAGTGGTTCTTATGGGGCCCGCAATCAGCCCCAGCATTTT	CASSGSYGARNQPQHF
TRBV28	many	TRBJ2-1	NA	TGTGCCAGCAGTCTTCCATCGGGCTACAATGAGCAGTTCTTC	CASSLPSGYNEQFF
TRBV20-1	few	TRBJ1-2	NA	TGCAGTGCTAGAGTTGTGGGGCCCGGGGTTGGCTACACCTTC	CSARVVGPGVGYTF
TRBV6-2/TRBV6-3	NA	TRBJ2-2	NA	TGTGCCAGCAGTCGCGGGCAGAGGGAGCTGTTTTTT	CASSRGQRELFF
TRBV4-3	NA	TRBJ1-4	NA	TGCGCCAGCAGCCAAGATGCGGCAGGAGTTGAAAAACTGTTTTTT	CASSQDAAGVEKLFF